Listed below are T cell receptor beta chains from one sample, sequenced in a study of blood T cell repertoires in COVID-19. This table comes from immunoSEQ multiplex PCR, and its TCRdb copy is limited to in-frame clones, with some not included. The profile shows more than 75,000 clones, 89% of them singletons. The sequenced material came from peripheral blood. The receptors stem from a man in his fifties with COVID-19, enrolled during active disease. The CDR3 runs from the conserved cysteine through the conserved F or W. A D gene is named only where the DNA matches it firmly. Size is stated for part of the rows, as once, few or many counts, or as a class when the clone is expanded.

v_call,cdr3_length,d_call,clone_size,j_call,cdr3_aa,cdr3_nt
TRBV7-9,14,TRBD1,NA,TRBJ2-7,CASNPPGQAYEQYF,TGTGCCAGCAACCCCCCGGGACAGGCCTACGAGCAGTACTTC
TRBV19,17,TRBD1,NA,TRBJ1-3,CASTTIRDRASGNTIYF,TGTGCCAGTACCACGATCCGGGACAGGGCCTCTGGAAACACCATATATTTT
TRBV28,15,NA,NA,TRBJ2-7,CASSFGNPHTYEQYF,TGTGCCAGCAGTTTTGGTAACCCCCACACCTACGAGCAGTACTTC
TRBV4-2,14,NA,NA,TRBJ1-2,CASSRGEANYGYTF,TGTGCCAGCAGCCGAGGAGAAGCTAACTATGGCTACACCTTC
TRBV10-2,15,NA,NA,TRBJ1-1,CASSESVGVNTEAFF,TGCGCCAGCAGTGAGTCAGTAGGGGTGAACACTGAAGCTTTCTTT
TRBV3-1/TRBV3-2,14,NA,NA,TRBJ1-4,CASSLGEVGKKLFF,TGTGCCAGCAGTCTAGGGGAGGTCGGTAAAAAACTGTTTTTT
TRBV19,15,TRBD1,NA,TRBJ2-7,CASSSDRGGTYEQYF,TGTGCCAGTAGTTCGGACAGGGGAGGCACCTACGAGCAGTACTTC
TRBV3-1/TRBV3-2,14,TRBD1,once,TRBJ1-1,CASSPQGINTEAFF,TGTGCCAGCAGCCCACAGGGGATTAACACTGAAGCTTTCTTT
TRBV28,14,NA,NA,TRBJ1-1,CASSLSRVGTEAFF,TGTGCCAGCAGTTTAAGCAGGGTTGGGACTGAAGCTTTCTTT
TRBV2,14,NA,NA,TRBJ2-2,CASSEAVSTGELFF,TGTGCCAGCAGTGAAGCAGTGAGCACCGGGGAGCTGTTTTTT
TRBV5-1,15,TRBD1,once,TRBJ1-1,CASSIQRGLNTEAFF,TGCGCCAGCAGCATCCAGAGGGGGCTTAACACTGAAGCTTTCTTT
TRBV21-1,11,NA,NA,TRBJ2-3,CASSTADTQYF,TGTGCCAGCAGCACTGCAGATACGCAGTATTTT
TRBV7-9,14,NA,NA,TRBJ1-2,CASRNDTIGRGYTF,TGTGCCAGCAGGAATGACACGATAGGCAGAGGCTACACCTTC
TRBV3-1/TRBV3-2,20,TRBD1,NA,TRBJ1-5,CASSQDWPRRETGLDQPQHF,TGTGCCAGCAGCCAAGATTGGCCGCGTAGAGAGACAGGGTTGGATCAGCCCCAGCATTTT
TRBV6-2/TRBV6-3,15,NA,NA,TRBJ1-2,CASSSGKQTKYGYTF,TGTGCCAGCAGTTCCGGGAAGCAAACTAAGTATGGCTACACCTTC
TRBV27,15,NA,NA,TRBJ2-1,CASSHNGGSYNEQFF,TGTGCCAGCAGTCATAACGGGGGCTCCTACAATGAGCAGTTCTTC